This TCR beta chain was observed in a study of T cell responses to AZD1222 COVID-19 vaccine. Comments on this clone: Its antigen remains unidentified.

Study-level results: Mostly white British, mostly female donors; authors suggested clonal diversity may be underestimated. Only six or seven AZD1222 recipients tested seropositive at baseline.

Produced via immunoSEQ multiplex PCR; TCRdb's table is partial and in-frame only. This table has tens of thousands of clones, over 70% appearing once. V was clipped by 3 bases and J by 3 bases, with 6 bases between them. Germline lookup yields CDR1 SGHTA and CDR2 FQGNSA. The CDR3 has 14 residues. Second-dose timings of about 4 or about 12 weeks were pooled. This TCR was recovered from an adult who received the AZD1222 COVID-19 vaccine. The source material was peripheral blood, sampled 28 days after the second AZD1222 dose. V and J are TRBV7-2 and TRBJ2-6; D unclear. The CDR3 sequence: CASSFGFGANVLTF. In DNA form, the CDR3 reads TGTGCCAGCAGCTTTGGCTTTGGGGCCAACGTCCTGACTTTC.